This is a list of T cell receptor beta chains from one sample in a study of human T cells and chemical hapten exposure. TCRdb used MiXCR to reprocess the RACE reads, holding one entry per CDR3 protein. The sample contains under 130,000 distinct CDR3 sequences, 30% to 35% of which appear only once. The sample in question was whole blood, obtained in connection with sensitization to the hapten diphenylcyclopropenone (DPC). The receptor source for this set is a man aged 40-49 years with alopecia areata. Some clones in this sample may be carry-over from other donors' samples. Each CDR3 is given with its conserved first and last residue. D genes are given only for firm matches. Expanded clones are given a class, and other clones once, few, many or no size at all.

DNA,CDR3,J,V,size,D
TGTGCCAGCAGCCAATACAAGGTGGCTAGCGGGAGGAACGAGCAGTACTTC,CASSQYKVASGRNEQYF,TRBJ2-7,TRBV11-1,.,TRBD2
TGCAGTGCTAACGTAAGGGGCGGTAGCACAGATACGCAGTATTTT,CSANVRGGSTDTQYF,TRBJ2-3,TRBV20-1,few,.
TGTGCCAGCAGTTTATACCCCCAGTCTGGCTACACCTTC,CASSLYPQSGYTF,TRBJ1-2,TRBV27,.,.
TGTGCCAGCAGCATTCGGGACAGGGGAAACTCACCCCTCCACTTT,CASSIRDRGNSPLHF,TRBJ1-6,TRBV6-2/TRBV6-3,few,TRBD1
TGTGCCACCAGTTCGGTAAATCAGCCCCAGCATTTT,CATSSVNQPQHF,TRBJ1-5,TRBV24-1,.,.
TGTGCCAGCAGCCCACGGAGCGGGACGACAGATACGCAGTATTTT,CASSPRSGTTDTQYF,TRBJ2-3,TRBV7-2,.,TRBD2
TGTGCCATCAGTGAGCCCCAAGCGGGAGGGTCCTACGAGCAGTACTTC,CAISEPQAGGSYEQYF,TRBJ2-7,TRBV10-3,.,TRBD2
TGTGCCAGCATTACTTCACCGGGACTAGCCGAGGAGACCCAGTACTTC,CASITSPGLAEETQYF,TRBJ2-5,TRBV6-6,few,TRBD2
TGTGCCAGCAGTGAAGCTTTCTGGGCAGGGGTCCAGCCCCAGCATTTT,CASSEAFWAGVQPQHF,TRBJ1-5,TRBV6-1,.,.
TGTGCCTGGAGTGGGACTAGCGGCTACACCGGGGAGCTGTTTTTT,CAWSGTSGYTGELFF,TRBJ2-2,TRBV30,.,TRBD2
TGTGCCAGCAGCCTGCCCCTGGGACGCCACGCGACCGACCCGAACACCGGGGAGCTGTTTTTT,CASSLPLGRHATDPNTGELFF,TRBJ2-2,TRBV14,.,.
TGTGCCTGGAGTGTGATGCTCGGGAACTACAATGAGCAGTTCTTC,CAWSVMLGNYNEQFF,TRBJ2-1,TRBV30,.,.
TGTGCCAGCAGTCCTGTCTCGCTGGGGACAGATACGCAGTATTTT,CASSPVSLGTDTQYF,TRBJ2-3,TRBV6-2/TRBV6-3,.,.
TGTGCCAGCAGGCGGGGAGGGGAAGAAAAACTGTTTTTT,CASRRGGEEKLFF,TRBJ1-4,TRBV7-8,.,.
TGTGCCAGCAGCCACGAAGGGGGGATGAACACTGAAGCTTTCTTT,CASSHEGGMNTEAFF,TRBJ1-1,TRBV5-4,few,.
TGTGCCAGCAGTCCCGGGATAGCGGGAGCCCCCGGGGAGCTGTTTTTT,CASSPGIAGAPGELFF,TRBJ2-2,TRBV27,.,TRBD2
TGCAGCGTGGAACGGGGGGTTGGTACTGAAGCTTTCTTT,CSVERGVGTEAFF,TRBJ1-1,TRBV29-1,.,.
TGTGCCACCAGTGATTTCGGGACTAGCGACAACACCGGGGAGCTGTTTTTT,CATSDFGTSDNTGELFF,TRBJ2-2,TRBV24-1,few,TRBD2
TGTGCCAGCAGCTTAAGCACTAGCGGGAACACGCAGTATTTT,CASSLSTSGNTQYF,TRBJ2-3,TRBV7-3,.,TRBD2
TGTGCCACCAGTGTTGGTTCTGCCTCCCATGAGCAGTTCTTC,CATSVGSASHEQFF,TRBJ2-1,TRBV24-1,.,.
TGTGCCAGCAGACAACTTACAGGGGCGGACACTGAAGCTTTCTTT,CASRQLTGADTEAFF,TRBJ1-1,TRBV12-3/TRBV12-4,few,TRBD1
TGTGCCAGCAGTGACACCTTCAAAAACATTCAGTACTTC,CASSDTFKNIQYF,TRBJ2-4,TRBV6-5,.,.
TGTGCCAGCAGCCAAGATGATGGGCCCGGAAACACCATATATTTT,CASSQDDGPGNTIYF,TRBJ1-3,TRBV3-1,.,.
TGCAGTGCTAGAGATCCCCGCCTGGCAGAGACCCAGTACTTC,CSARDPRLAETQYF,TRBJ2-5,TRBV20-1,.,.